This is a list of T cell receptor beta chains from one sample in a study of shared clonotypes between healthy human individuals. The method was immunoSEQ multiplex PCR; TCRdb's version includes in-frame clones alone and lacks a portion of them. The data contain about 600,000 clones, 95% to 96% of them singletons. The specimen sequenced was naive CD8+ T cells sorted from blood. Receptor source: a woman aged 30 to 39 in good health. The CDR3 runs from the conserved cysteine through the conserved F or W. The D gene is left open where the match is weak. The size field is filled for only some rows; it gives once, few, many or a size class.

d_call j_call clone_size cdr3_length v_call cdr3_nt cdr3_aa
TRBD2 TRBJ2-1 . 16 TRBV28 TGTGCCAGCAGTTCACCAAGCGGGAGGGCCTACAATGAGCAGTTCTTC CASSSPSGRAYNEQFF
. TRBJ1-3 . 16 TRBV10-2 TGCGCCAGCAGTTCCCGGACGGAAGCATCCGGAAACACCATATATTTT CASSSRTEASGNTIYF
. TRBJ2-1 . 16 TRBV5-6 TGTGCCAGCAGCTCCCCTTTGACGGGGCCAGTAGAGGAGCAGTTCTTC CASSSPLTGPVEEQFF
. TRBJ2-2 . 12 TRBV27 TGTGCCAGCACCGCGAGGGGCGGGGAGCTGTTTTTT CASTARGGELFF
TRBD2 TRBJ2-3 once 18 TRBV4-1 TGCGCCAGCAGCCAAGGGGCGGCAGGCGGGAGGGGCACAGATACGCAGTATTTT CASSQGAAGGRGTDTQYF
TRBD2 TRBJ2-1 . 18 TRBV11-2 TGTGCCAGCAGCTTAGTGGGACTAGCGGGAGGGCGGCGCCATGAGCAGTTCTTC CASSLVGLAGGRRHEQFF
TRBD1 TRBJ2-7 . 15 TRBV5-1 TGCGCCAGCAGCTTGGCCGGGACAGGGGGATCCGAGCAGTACTTC CASSLAGTGGSEQYF
. TRBJ2-1 . 17 TRBV5-5 TGTGCCAGCAGCCCCCTCCAGGGGGAGGGGGTGGGGAATGAGCAGTTCTTC CASSPLQGEGVGNEQFF
. TRBJ1-1 . 16 TRBV7-8 TGTGCCAGCAGCTTAGGGGGACTACTTCGGAACACTGAAGCTTTCTTT CASSLGGLLRNTEAFF
TRBD2 TRBJ2-5 . 14 TRBV4-1 TGCGCCAGCAGCAGGACTAGCGGGACGGAGACCCAGTACTTC CASSRTSGTETQYF
. TRBJ2-5 . 14 TRBV5-4 TGTGCCAGCAGCTCCCTTGGGGGGCAAGAGACCCAGTACTTC CASSSLGGQETQYF
. TRBJ2-7 . 14 TRBV28 TGTGCCAGCAGTTTAATGGTAGGCAGGGGCGAGCAGTACTTC CASSLMVGRGEQYF
TRBD2 TRBJ2-3 once 19 TRBV28 TGTGCCAGCAGCGGCCTGGGGTCTAGCGGGAGGGCCAGGACAGATACGCAGTATTTT CASSGLGSSGRARTDTQYF
TRBD2 TRBJ2-1 . 14 TRBV29-1 TGCAGCGTTGAGTGGCGGGAGGGCTACAATGAGCAGTTCTTC CSVEWREGYNEQFF
. TRBJ2-7 . 16 TRBV21-1 TGTGCCAGCAGCAAAGGCAGAGGGACTAGCGGCTACGAGCAGTACTTC CASSKGRGTSGYEQYF
TRBD2 TRBJ2-3 . 19 TRBV19 TGTGCCAGTAGTACGTCGCAGCTAGCGGGAGGGCCCGGCACAGATACGCAGTATTTT CASSTSQLAGGPGTDTQYF
. TRBJ2-1 . 12 TRBV7-2 TGTGCCAGCAGCTTAGGGGGTTTTGAGCAGTTCTTC CASSLGGFEQFF
TRBD1 TRBJ2-3 . 17 TRBV29-1 TGCAGCGTTGAAGTATATCTTACAGGGGGAAGCACAGATACGCAGTATTTT CSVEVYLTGGSTDTQYF
. TRBJ2-7 . 12 TRBV2 TGTGCCAGCAGTGCCGGGTCCTACGAGCAGTACTTC CASSAGSYEQYF
. TRBJ1-2 . 14 TRBV27 TGTGCCAGCAGCCCCCAACAGGGACCCCATGGCTACACCTTC CASSPQQGPHGYTF
. TRBJ1-4 . 13 TRBV7-6 TGTGCCAGCAGCCCTTGGGGGGATGAAAAACTGTTTTTT CASSPWGDEKLFF
. TRBJ2-7 . 14 TRBV9 TGTGCCAGCAGCGGAGATGGGGGTCCCTACGAGCAGTACTTC CASSGDGGPYEQYF
TRBD1 TRBJ2-7 few 13 TRBV25-1 TGTGCCAGCAGACTTCAGGGGGACATCGAGCAGTACTTC CASRLQGDIEQYF
TRBD2 TRBJ2-1 . 16 TRBV5-1 TGCGCCAGCAGCCCCAAGACTAGCGGGGCTTACAATGAGCAGTTCTTC CASSPKTSGAYNEQFF
. TRBJ2-7 . 15 TRBV27 TGTGCCAGCAGTATCACCCCGGGGACTGTCCACGAGCAGTACTTC CASSITPGTVHEQYF
TRBD2 TRBJ2-1 . 15 TRBV28 TGTGCCAGCAGCACGACTAGCGGGAGCTACAATGAGCAGTTCTTC CASSTTSGSYNEQFF
. TRBJ1-5 . 13 TRBV9 TGTGCCAGCAGCCCGGGGAGCAATCAGCCCCAGCATTTT CASSPGSNQPQHF
. TRBJ2-5 . 15 TRBV6-5 TGTGCCAGCAGTTACTCAGGGACCGAACAAGAGACCCAGTACTTC CASSYSGTEQETQYF
. TRBJ2-1 . 15 TRBV27 TGTGCCAGCTGCCCGGCGCTAGCTGGGGTGAGTGAGCAGTTCTTC CASCPALAGVSEQFF
TRBD2 TRBJ2-7 . 18 TRBV7-8 TGTGCCAGCAGCCATGGACTAGCGGGAGGGTTGAGGGCCTACGAGCAGTACTTC CASSHGLAGGLRAYEQYF
TRBD2 TRBJ2-1 . 18 TRBV29-1 TGCAGCGTTGAAAGCGTCCCAGCGGGAGTGCGCTCCTACAATGAGCAGTTCTTC CSVESVPAGVRSYNEQFF
TRBD1 TRBJ1-1 . 16 TRBV5-5 TGTGCCAGCAGCTTGAGGGACAGGGCTAGGGACACTGAAGCTTTCTTT CASSLRDRARDTEAFF
TRBD2 TRBJ2-7 . 17 TRBV7-9 TGTGCCAGCAGCTTGAAAATGTCCGGGACTAGCTCCTACGAGCAGTACTTC CASSLKMSGTSSYEQYF
. TRBJ2-7 . 12 TRBV28 TGTGCCAGCGTTTCCCCCTACTACGAGCAGTACTTC CASVSPYYEQYF
. TRBJ2-3 . 15 TRBV5-1 TGCGCCAGCAGCCCGTCCCCGGCCTCCACAGATACGCAGTATTTT CASSPSPASTDTQYF
. TRBJ1-5 . 15 TRBV6-1 TGTGCCAGCAGAGAAAGGGGGGCTGGCAATCAGCCCCAGCATTTT CASRERGAGNQPQHF
TRBD1 TRBJ2-1 . 15 TRBV5-4 TGTGCCAGCAGCTTGGTGGGGACAGGGAACAATGAGCAGTTCTTC CASSLVGTGNNEQFF
. TRBJ2-2 . 15 TRBV6-1 TGTGCCAGCAGTGAATGGGGCCTGGGGACCGGGGAGCTGTTTTTT CASSEWGLGTGELFF
TRBD2 TRBJ2-5 once 16 TRBV5-4 TGTGCCAGCAGCTCCCAAGGACTAGCGGGAGTAGAGACCCAGTACTTC CASSSQGLAGVETQYF
TRBD2 TRBJ2-5 . 19 TRBV28 TGTGCCAGCAGTCAAAAATTAACACTCGGGACTAGCGGAGAAGAGACCCAGTACTTC CASSQKLTLGTSGEETQYF
. TRBJ1-1 . 13 TRBV27 TGTGCCAGCAGCACCTCAGGACTCGGTGAAGCTTTCTTT CASSTSGLGEAFF
. TRBJ1-5 . 14 TRBV19 TGTGCCAGTAGTATTTCCGGGAGCAATCAGCCCCAGCATTTT CASSISGSNQPQHF
. TRBJ2-7 . 13 TRBV28 TGTGCCAGCAGGTCCACAGATTCCTACGAGCAGTACTTC CASRSTDSYEQYF
. TRBJ2-4 . 15 TRBV6-6 TGTGCCAGCAGTTTTGGGAATTGGGACAAAAACATTCAGTACTTC CASSFGNWDKNIQYF
TRBD1 TRBJ2-7 . 15 TRBV13 TGTGCCAGCAGCTCGCGCTGGACAGGGTTTGGGGAGCAGTACTTC CASSSRWTGFGEQYF
. TRBJ2-1 . 12 TRBV9 TGTGCCAGCAGCGATTCCGGGACGGAGCAGTTCTTC CASSDSGTEQFF
. TRBJ2-7 . 13 TRBV9 TGTGCCAGCAGCCCCCGGAGCTCCTACGAGCAGTACTTC CASSPRSSYEQYF
. TRBJ2-3 . 13 TRBV27 TGTGCCAGCAGTTTATTGGGTTCAGATACGCAGTATTTT CASSLLGSDTQYF
. TRBJ2-7 . 13 TRBV7-9 TGTGCCAGCAGCCCCGGGACCGTCTACGAGCAGTACTTC CASSPGTVYEQYF
. TRBJ1-2 . 16 TRBV6-5 TGTGCCAGCAGTTACGCCATGGGAACAGGGCCCTATGGCTACACCTTC CASSYAMGTGPYGYTF
TRBD2 TRBJ2-5 once 14 TRBV4-2 TGTGCCAGCAGTCAGCGTGCGGGACTAGATATCCAGTACTTC CASSQRAGLDIQYF
. TRBJ2-1 . 18 TRBV28 TGTGCCAGCAGTTTTGGCCTAAGCAGGCCGAGCTCCTACAATGAGCAGTTCTTC CASSFGLSRPSSYNEQFF
TRBD2 TRBJ2-1 . 15 TRBV27 TGTGCCAGCAGCCGTCGACTAGCGGGAGGCAATGAGCAGTTCTTC CASSRRLAGGNEQFF
TRBD2 TRBJ2-7 . 18 TRBV15 TGTGCCACCAGCAGAGCCCTTTTTCGGGAGGGGAGCTCCTACGAGCAGTACTTC CATSRALFREGSSYEQYF
. TRBJ2-3 . 16 TRBV6-6 TGTGCCAGCAGTAACGCCGGGGCCCAGATTAAGGATACGCAGTATTTT CASSNAGAQIKDTQYF
. TRBJ2-7 . 14 TRBV27 TGTGCCAGCAGTCCTGGGACGTACGTGTACGAGCAGTACTTC CASSPGTYVYEQYF
. TRBJ1-5 . 14 TRBV28 TGTGCCAGCAGTGACCCCAGGCTCAATCAGCCCCAGCATTTT CASSDPRLNQPQHF
. TRBJ2-1 . 13 TRBV5-6 TGTGCCAGCCACGAGACGGGGGAACGATTGCAGTTCTTC CASHETGERLQFF